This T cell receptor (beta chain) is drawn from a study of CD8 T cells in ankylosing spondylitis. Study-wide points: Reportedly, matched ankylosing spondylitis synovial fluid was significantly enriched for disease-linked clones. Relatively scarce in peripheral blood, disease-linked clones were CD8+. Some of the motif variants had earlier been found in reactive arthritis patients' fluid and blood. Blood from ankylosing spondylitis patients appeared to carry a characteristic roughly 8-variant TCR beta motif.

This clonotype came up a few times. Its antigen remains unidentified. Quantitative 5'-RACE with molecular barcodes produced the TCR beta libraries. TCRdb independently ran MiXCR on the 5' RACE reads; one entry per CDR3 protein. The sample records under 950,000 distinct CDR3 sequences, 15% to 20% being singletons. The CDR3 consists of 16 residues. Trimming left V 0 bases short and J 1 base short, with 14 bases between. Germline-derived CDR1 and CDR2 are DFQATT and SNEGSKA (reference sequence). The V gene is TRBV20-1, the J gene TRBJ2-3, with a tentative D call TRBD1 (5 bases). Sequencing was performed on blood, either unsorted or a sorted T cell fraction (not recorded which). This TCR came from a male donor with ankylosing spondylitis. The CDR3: CSARDYRQRGTDTQYF. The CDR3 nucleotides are TGCAGTGCTAGAGACTACCGACAGCGAGGCACAGATACGCAGTATTTT.